The rows below give T cell receptor beta chains drawn from one sample of a study of blood T cell repertoires in COVID-19. The table came from immunoSEQ multiplex PCR; TCRdb's copy has only in-frame clones and leaves some out. The sample shows 150,000 to 200,000 clones, approximately 83% of them seen only once. The sequencing sample was made of peripheral blood. All receptors derive from a woman of 80 years or more with acute or convalescent COVID-19. Both conserved end residues are part of each CDR3. Fields, in order: D gene, J gene, clone size, V gene, CDR3 protein, CDR3 DNA. A D gene is named only where the DNA matches it firmly. Clone size is given for some rows only: seen once, a few or many times, or a class if the clone is expanded.

NA TRBJ2-2 few TRBV6-5 CASSRGVDTGELFF TGTGCCAGCAGCCGGGGAGTAGACACCGGGGAGCTGTTTTTT
NA TRBJ2-6 NA TRBV7-3 CASSSGSSGANVLTF TGTGCCAGCAGCTCCGGGAGCTCTGGGGCCAACGTCCTGACTTTC
TRBD1 TRBJ1-2 NA TRBV27 CASSLYPGQNYGYTF TGTGCCAGCAGTTTATACCCGGGACAGAACTATGGCTACACCTTC
NA TRBJ1-1 NA TRBV12-3/TRBV12-4 CASSSDSAEAFF TGTGCCAGCAGCTCTGACAGTGCTGAAGCTTTCTTT
TRBD2 TRBJ2-1 NA TRBV27 CASSSASGRSYNEQFF TGTGCCAGCAGTTCCGCTAGCGGGAGGTCGTACAATGAGCAGTTCTTC
NA TRBJ1-2 NA TRBV5-1 CASSLGRPDGYTF TGCGCCAGCAGCTTGGGGCGGCCCGATGGCTACACCTTC
NA TRBJ2-2 NA TRBV7-2 CASSFPGRTGELFF TGTGCCAGCAGCTTCCCAGGGAGGACCGGGGAGCTGTTTTTT
TRBD1 TRBJ2-7 NA TRBV19 CASSIDPGQGFHEQYF TGTGCCAGTAGTATAGACCCGGGACAGGGTTTTCACGAGCAGTACTTC
TRBD2 TRBJ2-7 NA TRBV7-2 CASSLLAGGNYEQYF TGTGCCAGCAGCTTGCTGGCGGGGGGAAACTACGAGCAGTACTTC
TRBD1 TRBJ1-5 NA TRBV18 CASSPGTGPNQPQHF TGTGCCAGCTCACCCGGGACAGGGCCTAATCAGCCCCAGCATTTT
TRBD1 TRBJ2-1 NA TRBV15 CATSRLVRDREQFF TGTGCCACCAGCAGACTTGTTCGGGACAGGGAGCAGTTCTTC
TRBD1 TRBJ1-4 NA TRBV2 CASSRSGTGDQKLFF TGTGCCAGCAGTCGTTCCGGGACAGGGGACCAAAAACTGTTTTTT
NA TRBJ1-1 NA TRBV9 CASSVTVLTEAFF TGTGCCAGCAGCGTGACAGTTCTGACTGAAGCTTTCTTT
TRBD1 TRBJ2-1 NA TRBV2 CASSEGWDRPYNEQFF TGTGCCAGCAGTGAAGGGTGGGACAGACCCTACAATGAGCAGTTCTTC
NA TRBJ2-7 NA TRBV30 CAWSSNYEQYF TGTGCCTGGAGTTCCAACTACGAGCAGTACTTC
TRBD2 TRBJ2-2 NA TRBV7-2 CASSTTSGAAFGELFF TGTGCCAGCAGCACGACTAGCGGGGCAGCCTTCGGGGAGCTGTTTTTT
NA TRBJ2-7 NA TRBV4-1 CASSQGPGEPYEQYF TGCGCCAGCAGCCAAGGGCCAGGGGAACCCTACGAGCAGTACTTC
TRBD1 TRBJ1-5 once TRBV19 CATTKTGTGEPQHF TGTGCCACCACAAAGACAGGGACGGGCGAGCCCCAGCATTTT
NA TRBJ2-3 NA TRBV19 CATKSAGAEYF TGTGCCACCAAGTCGGCAGGTGCTGAGTATTTT
TRBD1 TRBJ2-2 NA TRBV5-5 CASRSGTGHTGELFF TGTGCCAGCAGATCCGGGACAGGGCACACCGGGGAGCTGTTTTTT
NA TRBJ2-7 few TRBV5-1 CASSLTLTGQYEQYF TGCGCCAGCAGCTTGACCTTGACAGGTCAGTACGAGCAGTACTTC
NA TRBJ2-5 NA TRBV7-9 CASSSPGRAETQYF TGTGCCAGCAGCTCTCCAGGGCGTGCAGAGACCCAGTACTTC
NA TRBJ2-2 NA TRBV6-5 CASRRGTASGELFF TGTGCCAGCAGGAGGGGGACGGCCTCCGGGGAGCTGTTTTTT
TRBD1 TRBJ2-2 NA TRBV7-9 CASSRGTGGTGELFF TGTGCCAGCAGCCGTGGGACAGGGGGAACCGGGGAGCTGTTTTTT
TRBD1 TRBJ2-5 NA TRBV18 CASSPLAGQGAYETQYF TGTGCCAGCTCACCACTCGCGGGACAGGGGGCTTATGAGACCCAGTACTTC
TRBD1 TRBJ1-6 NA TRBV7-2 CASSSRQGSNSPLHF TGTGCCAGCAGCTCCAGACAGGGTAGTAATTCACCCCTCCACTTT
TRBD1 TRBJ1-2 once TRBV7-8 CASSLVAQGGGYTF TGTGCCAGCAGCTTAGTGGCCCAGGGGGGCGGCTACACCTTC
NA TRBJ1-4 NA TRBV2 CASQSGQLEEKLFF TGTGCCTCCCAGTCGGGACAACTGGAGGAAAAACTGTTTTTT
TRBD1 TRBJ1-5 NA TRBV5-6 CASSFQGGQPQHF TGTGCCAGCAGCTTCCAGGGGGGACAGCCCCAGCATTTT
NA TRBJ2-5 NA TRBV5-1 CASSLQETQYF TGCGCCAGCAGCCTTCAAGAGACCCAGTACTTC
TRBD1 TRBJ1-5 NA TRBV7-2 CASSFYRDREQPQHF TGTGCCAGCAGCTTTTACCGGGACAGAGAACAGCCCCAGCATTTT
TRBD1 TRBJ2-1 once TRBV5-1 CASTPRTGRANEQFF TGCGCCAGCACCCCCCGGACAGGTAGGGCCAATGAGCAGTTCTTC
TRBD2 TRBJ2-5 NA TRBV7-2 CASSRQRGGTETQYF TGTGCCAGCAGCCGGCAGCGGGGGGGCACGGAGACCCAGTACTTC
TRBD1 TRBJ1-2 NA TRBV29-1 CSVEDRGASTYGYTF TGCAGCGTTGAGGACAGGGGGGCCTCTACCTATGGCTACACCTTC
TRBD1 TRBJ1-5 NA TRBV3-1/TRBV3-2 CASSQESRQGGNQPQHF TGTGCCAGCAGCCAAGAATCGAGGCAGGGGGGTAATCAGCCCCAGCATTTT
NA TRBJ2-3 many TRBV9 CASSVVGQGSDTQYF TGTGCCAGCAGCGTAGTGGGGCAGGGTTCAGATACGCAGTATTTT
TRBD2 TRBJ2-7 once TRBV28 CASRTSGGSPYEQYF TGTGCCAGCAGGACCAGCGGGGGGTCTCCCTACGAGCAGTACTTC
NA TRBJ1-1 NA TRBV19 CASSTQGMRTEAFF TGTGCCAGTAGTACTCAGGGGATGCGGACTGAAGCTTTCTTT
NA TRBJ2-7 NA TRBV21-1 CASSKGSGVAGGPYEQYF TGTGCCAGCAGCAAAGGCTCTGGGGTAGCGGGGGGTCCCTACGAGCAGTACTTC
TRBD2 TRBJ2-5 NA TRBV5-1 CASSLTGLAGVGETQYF TGCGCCAGCAGCTTGACGGGACTAGCGGGAGTGGGAGAGACCCAGTACTTC
TRBD1 TRBJ2-7 NA TRBV18 CASSPGTGVFEQYF TGTGCCAGCTCACCAGGGACAGGGGTGTTCGAGCAGTACTTC
NA TRBJ1-1 NA TRBV5-5 CASSLVRYSEAFF TGTGCCAGCAGCTTGGTGCGGTACTCTGAAGCTTTCTTT
NA TRBJ2-2 few TRBV27 CASSFRGGELFF TGTGCCAGCAGTTTCAGGGGCGGGGAGCTGTTTTTT
TRBD1 TRBJ1-4 NA TRBV7-8 CASSPGQGGEKLFF TGTGCCAGCAGCCCGGGACAGGGGGGAGAAAAACTGTTTTTT
NA TRBJ1-4 NA TRBV3-1/TRBV3-2 CASSQKGPHPEKLFF TGTGCCAGCAGCCAAAAGGGGCCACATCCTGAAAAACTGTTTTTT
NA TRBJ2-1 NA TRBV7-2 CASSLWRGDNEQFF TGTGCCAGCAGCTTATGGCGGGGTGATAATGAGCAGTTCTTC
NA TRBJ1-6 NA TRBV28 CASSLWQTYNSPLHF TGTGCCAGCAGTTTGTGGCAGACCTATAATTCACCCCTCCACTTT
NA TRBJ2-2 NA TRBV18 CASSPSGVGGELFF TGTGCCAGCTCACCCTCCGGTGTTGGCGGGGAGCTGTTTTTT
NA TRBJ1-2 NA TRBV10-3 CAIREDGGYGYTF TGTGCCATCAGGGAGGACGGGGGCTATGGCTACACCTTC
TRBD1 TRBJ1-1 NA TRBV7-9 CASSGQATDTEAFF TGTGCCAGCTCGGGACAGGCTACGGACACTGAAGCTTTCTTT
NA TRBJ1-1 NA TRBV4-3 CASSQDIGVSGKEAFF TGCGCCAGCAGCCAAGATATTGGGGTAAGCGGGAAGGAAGCTTTCTTT
NA TRBJ1-2 NA TRBV10-3 CAISEGGVEYGYTF TGTGCCATCAGTGAGGGGGGCGTCGAGTATGGCTACACCTTC
TRBD1 TRBJ1-3 NA TRBV25-1 CASSRQGIGNTIYF TGTGCCAGCAGCCGACAGGGTATTGGAAACACCATATATTTT